These 10 T cell receptor beta chains came from one sample sequenced in a study of PD-L1 blockade in urothelial cancer. The method was immunoSEQ multiplex PCR; TCRdb's version includes in-frame clones alone and lacks a portion of them. The sample includes tens of thousands of clones, about four fifths of them seen just once. Source: PBMCs, taken around atezolizumab (anti-PD-L1) treatment. The receptor source for this set is a man between 65 and 85 years old with urothelial cancer.

This sequence joins TRBV9 and TRBJ2-7, with D possibly TRBD2 on 6 matching bases. The CDR3 contains 14 residues. The V gene lost 3 bases and the J gene lost 6 bases, with 16 bases spanning the gap. Germline lookup yields CDR1 SGDLS and CDR2 YYNGEE. The CDR3 here is CASSEEGSGREQYF. The CDR3 bases are TGTGCCAGCAGCGAGGAGGGGTCAGGGCGCGAGCAGTACTTC.

The rearrangement joins TRBV9 to TRBJ2-3, with TRBD2 identical over 10 bases. With V trimmed by 0 bases and J by 7 bases, 11 bases remained unmatched. Germline V gene data show CDR1 as SGDLS and CDR2 as YYNGEE. The CDR3 length is 17 residues. This chain's CDR3 is CASSVEGLAFLVNTQYF. The CDR3 DNA reads TGTGCCAGCAGCGTAGAGGGACTAGCGTTTTTGGTGAATACGCAGTATTTT.

The chain is built from TRBV7-6 and TRBJ2-7; D possibly corresponds to TRBD2 (5 bases). CDR1 SGHVS and CDR2 FNYEAQ come from the germline V gene. The CDR3 is made up of 15 amino acids. V dropped 5 bases and J dropped 0 bases, with 14 bases sitting between them. The CDR3 DNA reads TGTGCCAGCAGCCCGAGGGCCTTTAGCTCCTACGAGCAGTACTTC. Translation: CASSPRAFSSYEQYF.

V usage is TRBV2 and J usage is TRBJ2-1; a weak D match, TRBD2 (5 bases). CDR1 and CDR2 (germline): SNHLY, FYNNEI. The germline V and J ends were trimmed by 6 bases and 0 bases, with 12 bases remaining between them. CDR3 length: 15 residues. The CDR3 sequence is CASRKDWSSYNEQFF. In nucleotides, the CDR3 is TGTGCCAGCAGAAAGGACTGGAGCTCCTACAATGAGCAGTTCTTC.

The chain uses TRBV7-9 and TRBJ1-2, with 8 bases lining up with TRBD1. Germline V lookup: CDR1 SEHNR, CDR2 FQNEAQ (reference sequence). The CDR3 consists of 16 residues. V dropped 5 bases and J dropped 0; count of bases not matched to a gene: 8. CDR3 sequence (DNA): TGTGCCAGCAGCATAAGACAGGGGACAACTAACTATGGCTACACCTTC. Residues: CASSIRQGTTNYGYTF.

The chain joins TRBV5-4 to TRBJ2-2, with a possible D match to TRBD2 (6 bases). The V end was cut by 0 bases, the J end by 4 bases, with 13 bases between. This CDR3 spans 16 amino acids. Germline V CDR1 and CDR2: SGHNT, YYREEE (reference sequence). The CDR3: CASSLELAKVTGELFF. CDR3 coding DNA: TGTGCCAGCAGCTTGGAACTAGCCAAAGTCACCGGGGAGCTGTTTTTT. The full variable domain, with the rest looked up from reference TRBV5-4 and TRBJ2-2, is ETGVTQSPTHLIKTRGQQVTLRCSSQSGHNTVSWYQQALGQGPQFIFQYYREEENGRGNFPPRFSGLQFPNYSSELNVNALELDDSALYLCASSLELAKVTGELFFGEGSRLTVL.

The gene calls are TRBV2 and TRBJ2-7; 10 bases are shared with TRBD2. Germline values: CDR1 SNHLY, CDR2 FYNNEI. The V gene end was trimmed by 5 bases and the J gene end by 1 base; junction bases not matched to a gene: 5. The CDR3 is 15 residues long. Here the CDR3 reads CASSLLAGGSYEQYF. The CDR3 DNA reads TGTGCCAGCAGTCTTTTAGCGGGGGGTTCCTACGAGCAGTACTTC.

This clone was recorded a few times. The chain employs TRBV11-2 and TRBJ2-1; D is ambiguous. Germline CDR1 is SGHAT and CDR2 is FQNNGV. With 0 bases removed from V and 0 bases from J, the gap between germline ends came to 6 bases. The CDR3 totals 15 residues. CDR3 amino acids: CASSLDRVSYNEQFF. The CDR3 nucleotides read TGTGCCAGCAGCTTAGATCGGGTCTCCTACAATGAGCAGTTCTTC.

The chain couples TRBV6-1 to TRBJ2-3, with a tentative D call TRBD1 (6 bases). Trimming cost V 7 bases and J 0 bases, with 14 bases left between them. The CDR3 runs 15 residues. Germline V gives CDR1 MNHNS, CDR2 SASEGT. In DNA, the CDR3 is TGTGCCAGCACCCTGACAGGACCTAGCACAGATACGCAGTATTTT. The encoded protein is CASTLTGPSTDTQYF.

The rearrangement uses TRBV10-3 and TRBJ2-7; no clear D. Germline assignment: CDR1 ENHRY and CDR2 SYGVKD. The V end lost 0 bases, the J end lost 6 bases, and 9 bases lay between the germline ends. The CDR3 contains 13 residues. CDR3 amino acids: CAISESGFAEQYF. CDR3 nucleotides: TGTGCCATCAGTGAGTCCGGGTTCGCCGAGCAGTACTTC.